Listed below are T cell receptor beta chains from one sample, sequenced in a study of T cell changes during pregnancy in multiple sclerosis. Sequenced by immunoSEQ multiplex PCR; TCRdb stores in-frame clones only, minus some. Of roughly 40,000 clones detected, 90% appear once; the ten largest clones hold around 0.4%. This specimen was CD4+ T cells from peripheral blood mononuclear cells, taken in the second trimester of pregnancy. These receptors were collected from a female donor with multiple sclerosis, enrolled in a pregnancy study. Each CDR3 is given with its conserved first and last residue. A D gene is named only where the DNA matches it firmly. Clone size appears in some rows only: once, few, many, or a class for an expanded clone.

>14|TRBD2|TRBJ2-4|TRBV19|once
TGTGCCAGTAATCCTAGCGGGGGGGCGAACATTCAGTACTTC
CASNPSGGANIQYF
>15|-|TRBJ1-1|TRBV21-1|-
TGTGCCAGCAGCAATCTGTCGAGGATGAACACTGAAGCTTTCTTT
CASSNLSRMNTEAFF
>15|TRBD1|TRBJ2-4|TRBV4-1|-
TGCGCCAGCCGACTGGACAGGGACACCAAAAACATTCAGTACTTC
CASRLDRDTKNIQYF
>14|-|TRBJ1-1|TRBV6-5|-
TGTGCCAGCAGGCCCCGGATGGCGGTCGCTGAAGCTTTCTTT
CASRPRMAVAEAFF
>13|TRBD1|TRBJ2-2|TRBV2|-
TGTGCCAGCAAGGACAGGGCGGCCGGGGAGCTGTTTTTT
CASKDRAAGELFF
>14|TRBD1|TRBJ1-6|TRBV6-5|few
TGTGCCAGCAGCCGACAGGGTAGGGCTTCACCCCTCCACTTT
CASSRQGRASPLHF
>15|-|TRBJ1-3|TRBV6-1|-
TGTGCCAGCAGTCAGGGGTGGGGTACTGGAAACACCATATATTTT
CASSQGWGTGNTIYF
>16|-|TRBJ2-5|TRBV5-4|-
TGTGCCAGCAGTCGCCAGGGCACCACGACAGTCGAGACCCAGTACTTC
CASSRQGTTTVETQYF
>15|-|TRBJ1-1|TRBV5-1|-
TGCGCCAGCAGTTTCCGAAGGGGACAGAACACTGAAGCTTTCTTT
CASSFRRGQNTEAFF
>13|TRBD1|TRBJ1-2|TRBV7-9|-
TGTGCCAGCAGCCACAGGGGGGACTATGGCTACACCTTC
CASSHRGDYGYTF
>16|-|TRBJ2-4|TRBV9|-
TGTGCCAGCAGCGCCGGGGGGCTTCGGGCCAAAAACATTCAGTACTTC
CASSAGGLRAKNIQYF
>14|-|TRBJ2-1|TRBV30|-
TGTGCCTGGAGCGGCTGGCAGGGTAGGGCTGAGCAGTTCTTC
CAWSGWQGRAEQFF
>15|-|TRBJ2-7|TRBV5-1|-
TGCGCCAGCAGCTTGTTGGGCAGGGGAGGGTACGAGCAGTACTTC
CASSLLGRGGYEQYF
>14|TRBD1|TRBJ1-6|TRBV5-1|-
TGCGCCAGCAGCTGGGGACAGGGGGATTCACCCCTCCACTTT
CASSWGQGDSPLHF
>15|TRBD2|TRBJ2-7|TRBV6-5|once
TGTGCCAGCAGTTCCCTAGCGGGAGGAGAATCCGAGCAGTACTTC
CASSSLAGGESEQYF
>18|TRBD2|TRBJ2-3|TRBV7-8|-
TGTGCCAGCAGCTTAGTGGTAGTGGGAGCGGGAGTGGTGGATACGCAGTATTTT
CASSLVVVGAGVVDTQYF
>17|-|TRBJ1-1|TRBV12-5|few
TGTGCTAGTGGTTTGGTACTATCGGGGACACCCTACACTGAAGCTTTCTTT
CASGLVLSGTPYTEAFF
>16|TRBD2|TRBJ2-3|TRBV7-8|-
TGTGCCAGCAGCTTAGTAGGCCAGCGGGGGGAAAATACGCAGTATTTT
CASSLVGQRGENTQYF
>15|TRBD2|TRBJ2-7|TRBV18|-
TGTGCCAGCTCACCCCCAGCGGGGCAATCCTACGAGCAGTACTTC
CASSPPAGQSYEQYF
>11|-|TRBJ1-1|TRBV28|-
TGTGCCAGCAGTTTAAGCCGGGAGGCTTTCTTT
CASSLSREAFF